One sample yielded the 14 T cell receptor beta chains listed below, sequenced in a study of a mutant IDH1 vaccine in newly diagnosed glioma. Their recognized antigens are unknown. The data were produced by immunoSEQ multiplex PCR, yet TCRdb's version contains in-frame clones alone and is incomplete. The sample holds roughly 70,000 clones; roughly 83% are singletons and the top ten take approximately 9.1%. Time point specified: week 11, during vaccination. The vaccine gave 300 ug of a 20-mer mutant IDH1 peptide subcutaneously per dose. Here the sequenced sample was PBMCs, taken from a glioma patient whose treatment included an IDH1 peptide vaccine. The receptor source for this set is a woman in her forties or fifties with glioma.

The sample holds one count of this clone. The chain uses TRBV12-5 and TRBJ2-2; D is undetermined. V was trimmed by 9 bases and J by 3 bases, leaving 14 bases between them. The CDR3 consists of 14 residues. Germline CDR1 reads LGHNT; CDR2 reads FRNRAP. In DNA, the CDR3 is TGTGCTAGACGTCCCTGGACCCACACCGGGGAGCTGTTTTTT. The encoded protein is CARRPWTHTGELFF. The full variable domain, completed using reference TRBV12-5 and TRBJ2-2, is DARVTQTPRHKVTEMGQEVTMRCQPILGHNTVFWYRQTMMQGLELLAYFRNRAPLDDSGMPKDRFSAEMPDATLATLKIQPSEPRDSAVYFCARRPWTHTGELFFGEGSRLTVL.

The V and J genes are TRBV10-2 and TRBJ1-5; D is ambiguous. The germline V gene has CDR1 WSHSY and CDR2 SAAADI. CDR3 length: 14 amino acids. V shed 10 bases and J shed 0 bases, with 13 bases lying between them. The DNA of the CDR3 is TGCGCCACTAACTCAGGAGTTAGCAATCAGCCCCAGCATTTT. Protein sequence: CATNSGVSNQPQHF.

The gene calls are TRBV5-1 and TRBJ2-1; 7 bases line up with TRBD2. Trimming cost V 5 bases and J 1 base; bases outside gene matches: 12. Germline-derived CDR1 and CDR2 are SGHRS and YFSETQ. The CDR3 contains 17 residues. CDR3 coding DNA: TGCGCCAGCAGTTACGGGACCCTAGCGGTTTCCTACAATGAGCAGTTCTTC. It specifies CASSYGTLAVSYNEQFF.

For the CDR3, the DNA is TGTGCCAGCAGCTTCGGGGTGGGGCTTGGCTACACCTTC. It yields the protein CASSFGVGLGYTF. The chain carries TRBV7-8 and TRBJ1-2; tentatively, D is TRBD1 (5 bases). This CDR3 is 13 amino acids long. The V and J ends lost 3 bases and 7 bases respectively, with 12 bases between them. From germline, CDR1 is SGHVS and CDR2 FQNEAQ. The full variable domain, in which reference TRBV7-8 and TRBJ1-2 provide the parts outside the CDR3, is GAGVSQSPRYKVAKRGQDVALRCDPISGHVSLFWYQQALGQGPEFLTYFQNEAQLDKSGLPSDRFFAERPEGSVSTLKIQRTQQEDSAVYLCASSFGVGLGYTFGSGTRLTVV.

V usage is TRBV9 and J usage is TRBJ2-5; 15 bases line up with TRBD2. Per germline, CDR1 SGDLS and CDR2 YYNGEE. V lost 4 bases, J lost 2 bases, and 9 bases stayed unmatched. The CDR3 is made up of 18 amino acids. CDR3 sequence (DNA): TGTGCCAGCAGCCTTGGGACTAGCGGGGGGAGAAAACAAGAGACCCAGTACTTC. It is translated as CASSLGTSGGRKQETQYF.

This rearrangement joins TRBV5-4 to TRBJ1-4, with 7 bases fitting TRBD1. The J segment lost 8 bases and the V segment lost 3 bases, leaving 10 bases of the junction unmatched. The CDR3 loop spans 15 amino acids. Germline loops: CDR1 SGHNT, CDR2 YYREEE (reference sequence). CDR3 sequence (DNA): TGTGCCAGCAGCTCACAGGGGAGCCGTGGAGAAAAACTGTTTTTT. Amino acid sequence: CASSSQGSRGEKLFF.

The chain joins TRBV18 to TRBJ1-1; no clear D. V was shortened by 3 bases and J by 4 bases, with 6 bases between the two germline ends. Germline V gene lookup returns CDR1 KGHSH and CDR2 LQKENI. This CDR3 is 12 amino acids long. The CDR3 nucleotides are TGTGCCAGCTCACCCCTGAGCACTGAAGCTTTCTTT. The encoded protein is CASSPLSTEAFF.

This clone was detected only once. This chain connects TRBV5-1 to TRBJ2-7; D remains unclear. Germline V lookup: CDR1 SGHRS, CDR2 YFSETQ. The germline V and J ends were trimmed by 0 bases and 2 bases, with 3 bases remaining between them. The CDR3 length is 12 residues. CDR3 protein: CASSLGTYEQYF. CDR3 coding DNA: TGCGCCAGCAGCTTGGGGACCTACGAGCAGTACTTC.

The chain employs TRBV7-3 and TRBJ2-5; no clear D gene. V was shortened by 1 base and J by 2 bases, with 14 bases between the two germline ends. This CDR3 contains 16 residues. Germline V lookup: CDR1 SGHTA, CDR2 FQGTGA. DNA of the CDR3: TGTGCCAGCAGCTTAATCCCGGTAGGCGTTCAAGAGACCCAGTACTTC. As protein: CASSLIPVGVQETQYF. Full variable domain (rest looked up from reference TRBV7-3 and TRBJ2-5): GAGVSQTPSNKVTEKGKYVELRCDPISGHTALYWYRQSLGQGPEFLIYFQGTGAADDSGLPNDRFFAVRPEGSVSTLKIQRTERGDSAVYLCASSLIPVGVQETQYFGPGTRLLVL.

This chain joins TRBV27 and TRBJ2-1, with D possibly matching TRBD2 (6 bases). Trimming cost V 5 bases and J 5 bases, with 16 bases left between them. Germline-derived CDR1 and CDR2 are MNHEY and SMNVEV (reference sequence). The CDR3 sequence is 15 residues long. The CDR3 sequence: CASSRWVGGDNEQFF. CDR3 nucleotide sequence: TGTGCCAGCAGTAGATGGGTGGGGGGAGACAATGAGCAGTTCTTC.

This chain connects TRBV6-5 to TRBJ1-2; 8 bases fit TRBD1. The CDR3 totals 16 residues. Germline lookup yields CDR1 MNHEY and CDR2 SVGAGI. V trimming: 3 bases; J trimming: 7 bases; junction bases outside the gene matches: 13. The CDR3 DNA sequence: TGTGCCAGCAGTTATAGCCTTCCCGGGACAGGCCCTGGCTACACCTTC. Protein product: CASSYSLPGTGPGYTF.

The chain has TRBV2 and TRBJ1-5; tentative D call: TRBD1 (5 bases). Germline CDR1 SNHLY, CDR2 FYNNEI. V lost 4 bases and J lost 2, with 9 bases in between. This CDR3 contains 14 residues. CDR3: CASSGVGGNQPQHF. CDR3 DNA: TGTGCCAGCAGTGGGGTAGGGGGCAATCAGCCCCAGCATTTT.

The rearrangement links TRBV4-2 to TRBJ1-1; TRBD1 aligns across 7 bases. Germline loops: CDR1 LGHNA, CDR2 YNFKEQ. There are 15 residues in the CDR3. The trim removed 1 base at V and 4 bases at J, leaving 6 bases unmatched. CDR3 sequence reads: CASSQGTGASTEAFF. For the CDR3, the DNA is TGTGCCAGCAGCCAAGGTACAGGGGCTAGCACTGAAGCTTTCTTT.

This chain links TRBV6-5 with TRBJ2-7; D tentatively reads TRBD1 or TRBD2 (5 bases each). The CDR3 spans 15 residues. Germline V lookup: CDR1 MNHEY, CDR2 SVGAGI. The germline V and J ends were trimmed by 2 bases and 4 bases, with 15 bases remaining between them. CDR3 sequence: CASSYRGGAGYEQYF. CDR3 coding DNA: TGTGCCAGCAGTTACCGGGGTGGGGCTGGATACGAGCAGTACTTC.